Following are 11 T cell receptor beta chains from one sample sequenced in a study of T-cell memory formation after mild COVID-19. TCRdb processed the 5' RACE reads anew with MiXCR; each CDR3 protein has one entry. The data contain 200,000 to 250,000 distinct CDR3 sequences, about 9.2% of them singletons. The sample consisted of PBMCs or a T cell subset sorted from them (not recorded which). Receptor source: a man between 18 and 35 years old who had mild COVID-19 (a few samples of this study predate the infection). Cell type and time point are not known.

This clonotype was detected a few times. This sequence joins TRBV5-1 and TRBJ1-2; perhaps TRBD1 as D (5 bases). The V gene lost 3 bases and the J gene lost 4 bases, with 10 bases spanning the gap. Per the germline V gene, CDR1 is SGHRS and CDR2 is YFSETQ. The CDR3 extends over 13 amino acids. The CDR3 nucleotides read TGCGCCAGCAGCTCCGACAGTAGCTATGGCTACACCTTC. Protein product: CASSSDSSYGYTF.

This chain uses TRBV9 with TRBJ1-6, with D uncertain. CDR3 length equals 14 residues. Between the trimmed V and J ends, which lost 0 bases and 11 bases, there was a span of 12 bases. Germline values: CDR1 SGDLS, CDR2 YYNGEE. This CDR3 is CASSVGRDLAPLHF. The CDR3 region has the DNA TGTGCCAGCAGCGTAGGGAGGGATCTGGCACCCCTCCACTTT.

This clonotype occurred a few times. V gene TRBV20-1 combines with J gene TRBJ1-6, with 11 nucleotides matching TRBD1. CDR1 is DFQATT, CDR2 SNEGSKA, per germline (reference sequence). V trimming: 5 bases; J trimming: 8 bases; junction bases outside the gene matches: 14. The CDR3 is 17 amino acids. The CDR3 DNA sequence: TGCAGTGCTCCCGGGACAGGGGGAACTAAAGTGGATTCACCCCTCCACTTT. As protein: CSAPGTGGTKVDSPLHF.

The sample holds a few counts of this clonotype. The rearrangement links TRBV20-1 to TRBJ1-4; 7 bases line up with TRBD1. This CDR3 comprises 14 residues. V trimming: 4 bases; J trimming: 6 bases; junction bases outside the gene matches: 8. Germline CDR1 and CDR2: DFQATT and SNEGSKA (reference sequence). CDR3 in DNA: TGCAGTGCTACTACTAGGGACAGAGATGAAAAACTGTTTTTT. Translated: CSATTRDRDEKLFF.

This clonotype was seen at least ten times. The gene calls are TRBV7-9 and TRBJ2-2, with D uncertain. Germline CDR1 and CDR2: SEHNR and FQNEAQ (reference sequence). Trimming took 8 bases from V and 2 from J, leaving 21 bases between them. The CDR3 covers 17 residues. The CDR3 here is CASRNWVGRHNTGELFF. The CDR3 DNA sequence: TGTGCCAGCCGAAATTGGGTCGGGCGTCACAACACCGGGGAGCTGTTTTTT.

V is TRBV7-2 and J is TRBJ1-4; weak D call: TRBD1 (6 bases). The V gene lost 6 bases and the J gene lost 7 bases, with 6 bases spanning the gap. Germline-derived CDR1 and CDR2 are SGHTA and FQGNSA. The CDR3 length is 11 residues. CDR3 sequence reads: CASRDSEKLFF. The CDR3 DNA follows: TGTGCCAGCAGGGACAGTGAAAAACTGTTTTTT.

In its sample, this clonotype was seen a few times. This sequence joins TRBV7-2 and TRBJ1-5; possibly TRBD1 for D (6 bases). Germline CDR1 and CDR2: SGHTA and FQGNSA. The CDR3 extends over 13 amino acids. V lost 5 bases and J lost 5, with 10 bases in between. The CDR3 coding sequence is TGTGCCAGCAGCATTGCAGGGGATCAGCCCCAGCATTTT. Its protein product is CASSIAGDQPQHF. Looking up the rest from reference TRBV7-2 and TRBJ1-5 gives the full variable domain: GAGVSQSPSNKVTEKGKDVELRCDPISGHTALYWYRQSLGQGLEFLIYFQGNSAPDKSGLPSDRFSAERTGGSVSTLTIQRTQQEDSAVYLCASSIAGDQPQHFGDGTRLSIL.

Concerning this clonotype: At one end the junction does not follow the germline gene, possibly because of a read error. The chain combines TRBV7-9 with TRBJ1-1, with D possibly being TRBD1 (5 bases). Germline CDR1 is SEHNR and CDR2 is FQNEAQ (reference sequence). The CDR3 is made up of 14 amino acids. CDR3 in amino acids: CASSPGRGNAEAFF. Here the CDR3 DNA reads TGTGCCAGCAGCCCGGGGCGGGGGAACGCTGAAGCTTTCTTT. Variable domain in full (rest from reference TRBV7-9 and TRBJ1-1): DTGVSQNPRHKITKRGQNVTFRCDPISEHNRLYWYRQTLGQGPEFLTYFQNEAQLEKSRLLSDRFSAERPKGSFSTLEIQRTEQGDSAMYLCASSPGRGNAEAFFGQGTRLTVV.

This clonotype was observed a few times. The chain combines TRBV12-3 or TRBV12-4 with TRBJ1-3, with TRBD1 as a possible D gene (6 bases). CDR3 length: 15 residues. Trimming cost V 3 bases and J 3 bases, with 12 bases left between them. CDR3 nucleotide sequence: TGTGCCAGCAGTTTGCAACAGGGCTTTGGAAACACCATATATTTT. Protein sequence: CASSLQQGFGNTIYF.

There are a few counts of this clonotype. V gene TRBV23-1 combines with J gene TRBJ2-4; 7 bases map to TRBD1. TRBV23-1 is filed as an ORF, its function uncertain. The CDR3 sequence is 15 residues long. Trimming took 9 bases from V and 2 from J; bases not matched to a gene: 10. CDR3 sequence: CARTWPGGSKNIQYF. The CDR3 bases are TGCGCCAGGACCTGGCCAGGGGGTTCCAAAAACATTCAGTACTTC.

This clonotype came up a few times. The V and J genes are TRBV5-1 and TRBJ2-7; 7 positions match TRBD1. The CDR3 contains 13 residues. J lost 2 bases, V lost 8 bases, and 7 bases had no gene match. Germline lookup yields CDR1 SGHRS and CDR2 YFSETQ. The CDR3 DNA sequence: TGCGCCAGTCAGACAGGGCCAACCTACGAGCAGTACGTC. This sequence encodes CASQTGPTYEQYV.